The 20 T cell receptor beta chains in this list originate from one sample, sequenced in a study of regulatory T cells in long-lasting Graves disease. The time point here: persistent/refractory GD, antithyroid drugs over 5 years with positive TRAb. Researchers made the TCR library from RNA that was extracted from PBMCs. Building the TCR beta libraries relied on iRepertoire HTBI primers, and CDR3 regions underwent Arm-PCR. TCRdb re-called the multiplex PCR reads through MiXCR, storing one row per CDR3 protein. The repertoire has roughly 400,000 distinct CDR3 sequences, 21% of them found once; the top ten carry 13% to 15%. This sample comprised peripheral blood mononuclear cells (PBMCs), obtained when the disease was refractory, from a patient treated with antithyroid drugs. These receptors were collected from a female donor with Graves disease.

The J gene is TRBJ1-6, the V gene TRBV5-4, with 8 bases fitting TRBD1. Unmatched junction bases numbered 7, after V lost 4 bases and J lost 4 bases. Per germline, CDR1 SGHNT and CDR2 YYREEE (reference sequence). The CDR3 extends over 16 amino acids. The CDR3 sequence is CASSKDRVPYNSPLHF. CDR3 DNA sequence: TGTGCCAGCAGCAAGGACAGGGTCCCGTATAATTCACCCCTCCACTTT.

The CDR3 sequence: CASSVDGSGQYNEQFF. The CDR3 DNA is TGTGCCAGCAGCGTAGATGGTAGCGGGCAATACAATGAGCAGTTCTTC. V usage is TRBV9 and J usage is TRBJ2-1, with 7 bases that match TRBD2. The CDR3 sequence is 16 residues long. The germline gives CDR1 SGDLS, CDR2 YYNGEE. With 0 bases clipped from V and 4 bases from J, the junction kept 7 bases outside the gene matches. The full variable domain, completed using reference TRBV9 and TRBJ2-1, is DSGVTQTPKHLITATGQRVTLRCSPRSGDLSVYWYQQSLDQGLQFLIQYYNGEERAKGNILERFSAQQFPDLHSELNLSSLELGDSALYFCASSVDGSGQYNEQFFGPGTRLTVL.

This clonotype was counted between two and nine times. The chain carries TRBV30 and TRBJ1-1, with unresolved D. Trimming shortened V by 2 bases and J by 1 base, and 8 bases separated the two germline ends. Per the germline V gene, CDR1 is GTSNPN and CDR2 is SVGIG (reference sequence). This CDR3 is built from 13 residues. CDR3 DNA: TGTGCCTGGAGTACGCAGAAGAACACTGAAGCTTTCTTT. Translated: CAWSTQKNTEAFF. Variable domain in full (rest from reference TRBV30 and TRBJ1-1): SQTIHQWPATLVQPVGSPLSLECTVEGTSNPNLYWYRQAAGRGLQLLFYSVGIGQISSEVPQNLSASRPQDRQFILSSKKLLLSDSGFYLCAWSTQKNTEAFFGQGTRLTVV.

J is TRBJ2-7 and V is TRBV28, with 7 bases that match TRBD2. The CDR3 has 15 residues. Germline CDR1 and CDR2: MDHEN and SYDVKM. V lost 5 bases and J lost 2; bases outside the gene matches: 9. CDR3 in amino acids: CASSDHSGKAYEQYF. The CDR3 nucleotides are TGTGCCAGCAGTGATCACAGCGGGAAGGCCTACGAGCAGTACTTC.

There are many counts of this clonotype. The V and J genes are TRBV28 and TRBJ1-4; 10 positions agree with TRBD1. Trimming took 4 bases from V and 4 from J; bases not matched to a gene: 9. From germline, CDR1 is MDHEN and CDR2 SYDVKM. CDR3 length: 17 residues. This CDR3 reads CASSSHRRDRGNEKLFF. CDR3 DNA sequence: TGTGCCAGCAGTTCCCACCGTCGGGACAGGGGTAATGAAAAACTGTTTTTT.

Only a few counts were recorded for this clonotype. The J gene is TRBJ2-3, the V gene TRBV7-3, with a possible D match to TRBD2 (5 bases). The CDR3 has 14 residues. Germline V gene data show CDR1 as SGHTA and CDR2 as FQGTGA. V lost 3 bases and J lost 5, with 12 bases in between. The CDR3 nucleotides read TGTGCCAGCAGCTTCGGTGGGAGCTTAGATACGCAGTATTTT. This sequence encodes CASSFGGSLDTQYF.

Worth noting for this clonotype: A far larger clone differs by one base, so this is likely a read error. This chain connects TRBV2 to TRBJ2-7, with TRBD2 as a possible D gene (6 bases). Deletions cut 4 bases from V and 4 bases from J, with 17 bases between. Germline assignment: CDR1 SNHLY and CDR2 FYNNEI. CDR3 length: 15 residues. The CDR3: CASSATGRGRYEQYF. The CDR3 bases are TGTGCCAGCAGTGCAACGGGACGGGGGAGGTACGAGCAGTACTTC.

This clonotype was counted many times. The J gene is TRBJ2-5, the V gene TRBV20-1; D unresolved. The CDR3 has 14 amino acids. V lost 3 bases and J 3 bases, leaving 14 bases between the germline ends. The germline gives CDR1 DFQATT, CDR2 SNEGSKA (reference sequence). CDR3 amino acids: CSARGYGKKETQYF. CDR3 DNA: TGCAGTGCTAGGGGTTACGGCAAAAAAGAGACCCAGTACTTC.

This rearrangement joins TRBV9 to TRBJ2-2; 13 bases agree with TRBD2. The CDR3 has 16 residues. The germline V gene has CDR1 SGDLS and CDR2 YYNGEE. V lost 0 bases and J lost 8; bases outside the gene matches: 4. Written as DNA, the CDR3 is TGTGCCAGCAGCGTAGCTGGACTAGCGGGAGTTGGGGAGCTGTTTTTT. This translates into CASSVAGLAGVGELFF.

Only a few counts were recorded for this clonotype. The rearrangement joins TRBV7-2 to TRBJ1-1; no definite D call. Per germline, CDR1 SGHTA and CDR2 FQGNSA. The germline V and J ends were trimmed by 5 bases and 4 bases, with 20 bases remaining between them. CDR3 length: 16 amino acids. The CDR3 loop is CASSPARLGPLTEAFF. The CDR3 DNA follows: TGTGCCAGCAGCCCCGCGCGGCTGGGCCCCCTCACTGAAGCTTTCTTT.

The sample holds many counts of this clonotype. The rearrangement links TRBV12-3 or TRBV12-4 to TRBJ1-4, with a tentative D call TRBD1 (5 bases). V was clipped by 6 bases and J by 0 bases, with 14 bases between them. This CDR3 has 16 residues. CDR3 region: CASSLGGTATNEKLFF. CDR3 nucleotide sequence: TGTGCCAGCAGCCTAGGCGGGACTGCAACTAATGAAAAACTGTTTTTT.

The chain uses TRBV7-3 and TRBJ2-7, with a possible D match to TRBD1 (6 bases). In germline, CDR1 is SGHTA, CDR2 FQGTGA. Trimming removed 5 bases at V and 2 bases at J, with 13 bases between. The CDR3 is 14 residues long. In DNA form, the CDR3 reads TGTGCCAGCAGCCTGGGGGCAGCCCCCTACGAGCAGTACTTC. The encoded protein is CASSLGAAPYEQYF.

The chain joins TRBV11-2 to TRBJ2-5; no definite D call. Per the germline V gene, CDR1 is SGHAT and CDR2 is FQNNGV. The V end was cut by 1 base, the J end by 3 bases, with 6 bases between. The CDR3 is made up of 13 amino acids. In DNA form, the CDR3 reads TGTGCCAGCAGCTTAGCTCCAGAAGAGACCCAGTACTTC. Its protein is CASSLAPEETQYF.

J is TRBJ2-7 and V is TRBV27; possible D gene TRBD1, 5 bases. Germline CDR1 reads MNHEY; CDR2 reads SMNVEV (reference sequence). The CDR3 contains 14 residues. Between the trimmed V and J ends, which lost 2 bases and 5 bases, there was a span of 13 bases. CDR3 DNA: TGTGCCAGCAGTTTAAAGGGCAGGGAAGACGAGCAGTACTTC. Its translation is CASSLKGREDEQYF.

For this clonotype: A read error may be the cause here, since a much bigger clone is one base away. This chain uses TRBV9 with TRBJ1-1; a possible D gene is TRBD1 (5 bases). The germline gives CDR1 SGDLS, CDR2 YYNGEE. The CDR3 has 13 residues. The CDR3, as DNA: TGTGCCAGCAGCCAGGGACTTCCCACTGAAGCTTCCTTT. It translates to CASSQGLPTEASF.

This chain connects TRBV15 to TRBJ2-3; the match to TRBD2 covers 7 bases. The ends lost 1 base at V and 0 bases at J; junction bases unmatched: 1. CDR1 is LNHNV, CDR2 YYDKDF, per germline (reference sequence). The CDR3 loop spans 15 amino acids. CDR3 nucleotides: TGTGCCACCAGCAGAGGAGCGGGGAGCACAGATACGCAGTATTTT. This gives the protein CATSRGAGSTDTQYF.

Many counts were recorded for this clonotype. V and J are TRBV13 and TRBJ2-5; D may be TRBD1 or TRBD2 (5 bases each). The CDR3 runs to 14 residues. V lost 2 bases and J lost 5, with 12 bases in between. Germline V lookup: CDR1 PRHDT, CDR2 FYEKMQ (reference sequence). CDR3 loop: CASSLRRDGETQYF. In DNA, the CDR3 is TGTGCCAGCAGCTTACGCAGGGACGGGGAGACCCAGTACTTC.

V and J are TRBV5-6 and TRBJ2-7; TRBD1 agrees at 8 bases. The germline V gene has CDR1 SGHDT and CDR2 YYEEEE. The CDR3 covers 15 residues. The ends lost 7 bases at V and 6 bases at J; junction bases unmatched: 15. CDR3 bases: TGTGCCAGCGCCGGTCAGACAGGGGTAGGGTCCGAGCAGTACTTC. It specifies CASAGQTGVGSEQYF.

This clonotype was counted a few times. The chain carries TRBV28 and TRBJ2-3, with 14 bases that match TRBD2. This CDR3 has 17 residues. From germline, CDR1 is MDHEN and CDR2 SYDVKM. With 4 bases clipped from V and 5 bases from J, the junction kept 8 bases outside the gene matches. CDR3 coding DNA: TGTGCCAGCAGTTCCCCCGGGACTAGCGGGAGTGAAGATACGCAGTATTTT. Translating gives CASSSPGTSGSEDTQYF.

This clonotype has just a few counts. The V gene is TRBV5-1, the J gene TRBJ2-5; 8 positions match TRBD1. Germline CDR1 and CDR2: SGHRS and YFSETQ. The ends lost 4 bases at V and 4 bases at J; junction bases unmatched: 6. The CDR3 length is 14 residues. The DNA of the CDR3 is TGCGCCAGCAGCATCGGGACAGGTCTAGAGACCCAGTACTTC. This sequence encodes CASSIGTGLETQYF.